These 23 T cell receptor beta chains originate from one sample sequenced in a study of T-cell memory formation after mild COVID-19. One entry per CDR3 protein, called by TCRdb with MiXCR from the 5' RACE reads. The sample comprises 500,000 to 650,000 distinct CDR3 sequences, roughly 21% of which are singletons, and approximately 8.4% rests with the top ten. Sequenced input: PBMCs or a T cell subset sorted from them (not recorded which). The receptors were sampled from an adult woman who had mild COVID-19 (a few samples of this study predate the infection). Cell type and time point are not known.

The chain uses TRBV7-2 and TRBJ1-1; tentative D call: TRBD1 (5 bases). CDR1 SGHTA and CDR2 FQGNSA come from the germline V gene. Trimming took 1 base from V and 0 from J, leaving 12 bases between them. There are 16 residues in the CDR3. In DNA form, the CDR3 reads TGTGCCAGCAGCTTAGGGGAGGGGCTGATGAACACTGAAGCTTTCTTT. This translates into CASSLGEGLMNTEAFF.

Only a few counts were recorded for this clonotype. V usage is TRBV18 and J usage is TRBJ1-2; weak D call: TRBD1 (6 bases). Trimming removed 3 bases from V and 8 bases from J, with 13 bases in between. CDR1 and CDR2 (germline): KGHSH, LQKENI. The CDR3 totals 13 residues. The CDR3 DNA reads as TGTGCCAGCTCACCCGACAGGCCTATGGGCTACACCTTC. This gives the protein CASSPDRPMGYTF.

The V call is TRBV5-1, the J call TRBJ2-7; D gene unclear. The V and J ends lost 0 bases and 1 base respectively, with 8 bases between them. CDR1 is SGHRS, CDR2 YFSETQ, per germline. The CDR3 loop spans 14 amino acids. The CDR3 loop reads CASSLVSGSYEQYF. CDR3 DNA: TGCGCCAGCAGCTTGGTTTCAGGATCCTACGAGCAGTACTTC.

This clonotype was counted many times. CDR3 protein: CASRTGEYEQFF. In nucleotides, the CDR3 is TGTGCCAGCAGAACAGGGGAGTATGAGCAGTTCTTC. This rearrangement joins TRBV27 to TRBJ2-1; 7 bases agree with TRBD1. The CDR3 consists of 12 residues. V lost 6 bases, J lost 8 bases, and 4 bases stayed unmatched. Germline CDR1 and CDR2: MNHEY and SMNVEV (reference sequence).

This clonotype was observed a few times. The chain uses TRBV30 and TRBJ1-2; possible D gene TRBD1, 6 bases. Trimming cost V 4 bases and J 8 bases, with 20 bases left between them. The CDR3 is 14 amino acids. Per the germline V gene, CDR1 is GTSNPN and CDR2 is SVGIG (reference sequence). Here the CDR3 reads CAWNIQGSYLGYTF. The CDR3 DNA follows: TGTGCCTGGAATATCCAGGGGAGTTACCTAGGCTACACCTTC.

The rearrangement uses TRBV5-1 and TRBJ1-2; D gene ambiguous. V lost 1 base to trimming and J lost 3 bases, with 10 bases between them. The CDR3 is 14 residues long. Per germline, CDR1 SGHRS and CDR2 YFSETQ. This CDR3 reads CASSLSSRDYGYTF. As DNA, the CDR3 is TGCGCCAGCAGCTTGTCCAGTCGTGACTATGGCTACACCTTC.

Many counts were recorded for this clonotype. The chain couples TRBV20-1 to TRBJ2-3, with 7 bases that match TRBD1. V lost 6 bases to trimming and J lost 2 bases; unmatched junction nucleotides: 8. Per germline, CDR1 DFQATT and CDR2 SNEGSKA (reference sequence). The CDR3 covers 14 residues. DNA for the CDR3: TGCAGTGCCCGTGGGACAGACCCCACAGATACGCAGTATTTT. It translates to CSARGTDPTDTQYF.

This clonotype was observed a few times. This chain links TRBV5-1 with TRBJ1-1; a possible D gene is TRBD1 (5 bases). Trimming cost V 3 bases and J 0 bases, with 12 bases left between them. The CDR3 totals 15 residues. Looked up from germline, CDR1 is SGHRS and CDR2 is YFSETQ. The CDR3 DNA reads TGCGCCAGCAGCTCGCGGCCGGGGGTGAACACTGAAGCTTTCTTT. Protein sequence: CASSSRPGVNTEAFF.

The rearrangement links TRBV7-9 to TRBJ2-1; 10 nucleotides line up with TRBD2. The J segment lost 10 bases and the V segment lost 5 bases, leaving 11 bases of the junction unmatched. Germline loops: CDR1 SEHNR, CDR2 FQNEAQ (reference sequence). The CDR3 has 15 amino acids. This chain's CDR3 is CASSTPGSGGYEQFF. The CDR3 DNA reads as TGTGCCAGCAGCACCCCGGGTAGCGGGGGGTACGAGCAGTTCTTC.

This clonotype was counted only a few times. V usage is TRBV10-3 and J usage is TRBJ2-1, with a possible D match to TRBD1 (6 bases). The CDR3 runs 13 residues. Per germline, CDR1 ENHRY and CDR2 SYGVKD. Trimming pared 3 bases from V and 6 bases from J, leaving 9 bases between. CDR3 coding DNA: TGTGCCATCAGTGAATGGGACACCAATGAGCAGTTCTTC. It encodes CAISEWDTNEQFF.

This clonotype was seen a handful of times. This chain connects TRBV12-3 or TRBV12-4 to TRBJ2-7; D gene uncertain. The CDR3 has 14 amino acids. V shed 3 bases and J shed 2 bases, with 11 bases lying between them. CDR3 nucleotide sequence: TGTGCCAGCAGTTTCGCAGGACGACCCTACGAGCAGTACTTC. As protein: CASSFAGRPYEQYF.

The chain recombines TRBV7-3 with TRBJ2-2, with D maybe TRBD2 (5 bases). There are 17 residues in the CDR3. Per the germline V gene, CDR1 is SGHTA and CDR2 is FQGTGA. The germline V and J ends were trimmed by 5 bases and 1 base, with 17 bases remaining between them. The CDR3 spells CASSPTPSGGNTGELFF. In nucleotides, the CDR3 is TGTGCCAGCAGCCCCACGCCCTCTGGAGGGAACACCGGGGAGCTGTTTTTT.

The V call is TRBV7-8, the J call TRBJ1-2; 10 bases match TRBD1. J gave up 3 bases and V 5 bases, and 6 bases lay outside the gene matches. CDR3 size: 15 residues. Germline V gives CDR1 SGHVS, CDR2 FQNEAQ. The DNA of the CDR3 is TGTGCCAGCAGCGCCCGACAGGGGGCCCACTATGGCTACACCTTC. This encodes CASSARQGAHYGYTF.

In this sample, this clonotype turned up many times. J is TRBJ2-2 and V is TRBV25-1; D perhaps matches TRBD1 (6 bases). Germline V lookup: CDR1 MGHDK, CDR2 SYGVNS. V lost 5 bases to trimming and J lost 7 bases, with 23 bases between them. This CDR3 is built from 17 residues. The DNA for the CDR3 is TGTGCCAGCAGTAATTTAACAGGGAAAAGGGAAGACGGGGAGCTGTTTTTT. Translating gives CASSNLTGKREDGELFF.

This clonotype has only a few counts. The CDR3 loop is CASSYYRDSNSGQYF. The DNA for the CDR3 is TGTGCCAGCAGTTACTACCGGGACAGCAATTCAGGGCAGTACTTC. The chain links TRBV6-2 or TRBV6-3 to TRBJ2-7, with 7 bases aligning to TRBD1. Germline V gives CDR1 MNHEY, CDR2 SVGEGT. V lost 1 base to trimming and J lost 9 bases; unmatched junction nucleotides: 12. This CDR3 comprises 15 residues.

This clonotype was seen a handful of times. CDR3 amino acids: CASSPAGQGGYYEQYF. CDR3 sequence (DNA): TGTGCCAGCAGTCCGGCGGGACAGGGAGGTTATTACGAGCAGTACTTC. The gene calls are TRBV12-3 or TRBV12-4 and TRBJ2-7; 9 bases fit TRBD1. There are 16 residues in the CDR3. V dropped 5 bases and J dropped 4; count of bases not matched to a gene: 12.

A few counts support this clonotype. This sequence joins TRBV24-1 and TRBJ2-3; TRBD1 agrees at 10 bases. J lost 4 bases, V lost 10 bases, and 4 bases had no gene match. The V gene's germline CDR1 is KGHDR and CDR2 SFDVKD. The CDR3 totals 13 residues. The DNA of the CDR3 is TGTGCCACGACAGGGGGCGTCGCAGATACGCAGTATTTT. Protein: CATTGGVADTQYF.

This clonotype came up many times. This rearrangement joins TRBV7-9 to TRBJ2-3; D tentatively fits TRBD1 or TRBD2 (5 bases each). V was cut by 2 bases and J by 3 bases, with 12 bases left in between. CDR3 size: 15 residues. Germline V CDR1 and CDR2: SEHNR, FQNEAQ (reference sequence). The CDR3 loop is CASSLFQGGTDTQYF. CDR3 in DNA: TGTGCCAGCAGCTTATTCCAGGGCGGGACAGATACGCAGTATTTT.

Points on this clonotype: Since a much larger clone is just one base distant, this may be a read error. J is TRBJ2-3 and V is TRBV7-2; D is undetermined. The V gene's germline CDR1 is SGHTA and CDR2 FQGNSA. The V gene lost 5 bases and the J gene lost 2 bases, with 5 bases spanning the gap. The CDR3 runs 12 residues. The CDR3 DNA reads as TGTGCCAGCAGCCGAGCCACAGATACGCAGTATTTT. It is translated as CASSRATDTQYF.

This clonotype was observed many times. V is TRBV10-3 and J is TRBJ2-3, with TRBD2 identical over 8 bases. This CDR3 contains 16 residues. The germline V gene encodes CDR1 ENHRY and CDR2 SYGVKD. The J segment lost 2 bases and the V segment lost 7 bases, leaving 11 bases of the junction unmatched. This CDR3 reads CAIKTGGGTSTDTQYF. Written as DNA, the CDR3 is TGTGCCATCAAGACAGGCGGGGGGACCTCCACAGATACGCAGTATTTT.

This clonotype was seen at least ten times. The chain employs TRBV20-1 and TRBJ2-1, with D tentatively TRBD2 (6 bases). Between the trimmed V and J ends, which lost 6 bases and 7 bases, there was a span of 16 bases. The CDR3 sequence is 13 residues long. Germline V gene lookup returns CDR1 DFQATT and CDR2 SNEGSKA (reference sequence). The CDR3 DNA reads TGCAGTGCCCGGGACTCTCCCATAAATGAGCAGTTCTTC. Its protein is CSARDSPINEQFF.

The V and J genes are TRBV3-1 and TRBJ1-1; D is possibly TRBD1 (6 bases). This CDR3 has 14 amino acids. The germline gives CDR1 LGHDT, CDR2 YNNKEL (reference sequence). The V end lost 1 base, the J end lost 4 bases, and 10 bases lay between the germline ends. The CDR3 here is CASSQVEGGTEAFF. CDR3 in DNA: TGTGCCAGCAGCCAAGTAGAGGGGGGCACTGAAGCTTTCTTT.

The V call is TRBV29-1, the J call TRBJ1-1, with a weak D call TRBD1 (6 bases). Germline V lookup: CDR1 SQVTM, CDR2 ANQGSEA. Trimming removed 6 bases at V and 8 bases at J, with 13 bases between. This CDR3 comprises 11 residues. DNA for the CDR3: TGCAGCGTAGGGGGGCGAGCCGAAGCTTTCTTT. This encodes CSVGGRAEAFF.